The clone carrying this T cell receptor beta chain was seen once. Methods used by the authors: Nucleated cell counts were estimated from reference gene primer amplification. Assay: immunoSEQ multiplex PCR; the TCRdb copy retains only in-frame clones and omits some. The V and J calls and clone size are taken from that table; D and trimming were inferred from the DNA. The sample records approximately 77,000 clones, 76% being singletons. This record comes from a study of blood T cell repertoires in COVID-19. Study summary: Collection of acute and convalescent COVID-19 samples took place in the United States, Italy and Spain. From T cells, B-cell-depleted T cells, or PBMCs came the material, which was cDNA or gDNA.

The germline V and J ends were trimmed by 6 bases and 0 bases, with 15 bases remaining between them. Germline V lookup: CDR1 MNHEY, CDR2 SMNVEV (reference sequence). The CDR3 spans 16 residues. The TCR was taken from an older man with active or convalescent COVID-19. The chain is built from TRBV27 and TRBJ1-5; D remains unclear. Material: peripheral blood. The CDR3 nucleotides read TGTGCCAGCAGCGCAGAAGCAGACTATAGCAATCAGCCCCAGCATTTT. This codes for CASSAEADYSNQPQHF.